The entry below describes one TCR beta chain. Its antigen remains unknown. Profiling relied on immunoSEQ multiplex PCR, and the TCRdb table lists in-frame clones only, not all of them. The sample includes around 100,000 clones, less than 90% of them seen just once. This entry comes from a study of T cell responses to AZD1222 COVID-19 vaccine. The CDR3 loop spans 13 amino acids. Trimming stripped 3 bases from V and 0 bases from J, with 6 bases between. Study-wide points: Clonal diversity was possibly underestimated, and the donors were mostly white British, with more females.

This clonotype was sampled from an adult in good health. This material consisted of peripheral blood, taken on day 0 of AZD1222 vaccination. The V gene is TRBV12-3 or TRBV12-4, the J gene TRBJ2-7; no clear D gene. The chain's CDR3 is CASSFGTSYEQYF. The CDR3 nucleotides read TGTGCCAGCAGTTTCGGCACCTCCTACGAGCAGTACTTC.